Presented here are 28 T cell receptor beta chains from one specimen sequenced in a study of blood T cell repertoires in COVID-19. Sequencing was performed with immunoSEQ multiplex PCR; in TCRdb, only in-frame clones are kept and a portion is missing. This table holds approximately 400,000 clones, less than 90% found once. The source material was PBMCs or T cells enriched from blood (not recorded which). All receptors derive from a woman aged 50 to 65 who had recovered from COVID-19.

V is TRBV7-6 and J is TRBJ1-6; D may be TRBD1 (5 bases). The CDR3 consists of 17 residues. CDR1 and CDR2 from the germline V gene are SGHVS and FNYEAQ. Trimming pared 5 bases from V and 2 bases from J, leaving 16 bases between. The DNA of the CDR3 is TGTGCCAGCAGCACCCAGGAGGGGCGGACCTATAATTCACCCCTCCACTTT. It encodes CASSTQEGRTYNSPLHF.

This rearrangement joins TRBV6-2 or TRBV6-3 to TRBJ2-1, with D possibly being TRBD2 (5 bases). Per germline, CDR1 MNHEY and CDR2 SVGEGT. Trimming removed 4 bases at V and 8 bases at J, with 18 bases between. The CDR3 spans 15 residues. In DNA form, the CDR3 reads TGTGCCAGCAGTTCTCTGCGGGTCGGGGTCGATGAGCAGTTCTTC. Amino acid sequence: CASSSLRVGVDEQFF.

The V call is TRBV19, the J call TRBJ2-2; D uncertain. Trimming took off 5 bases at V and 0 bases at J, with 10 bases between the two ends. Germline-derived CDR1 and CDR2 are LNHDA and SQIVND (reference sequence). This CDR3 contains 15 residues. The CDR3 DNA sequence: TGTGCCAGTAGTTGGCTCCTCCCGAACACCGGGGAGCTGTTTTTT. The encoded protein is CASSWLLPNTGELFF.

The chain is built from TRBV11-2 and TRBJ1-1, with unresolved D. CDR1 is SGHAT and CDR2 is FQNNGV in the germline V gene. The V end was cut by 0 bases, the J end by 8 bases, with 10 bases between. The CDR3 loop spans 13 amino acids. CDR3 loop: CASSLEPGGEAFF. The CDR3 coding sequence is TGTGCCAGCAGCTTAGAGCCGGGAGGGGAAGCTTTCTTT.

The CDR3 coding sequence is TGTGCCACCAGGGCGGCGGGGGGGGGATTCCAAGAGACCCAGTACTTC. Protein: CATRAAGGGFQETQYF. V usage is TRBV15 and J usage is TRBJ2-5, with 9 bases fitting TRBD2. V was pared by 6 bases and J by 1 base, with 9 bases of the junction left unmatched. The CDR3 covers 16 residues. From germline, CDR1 is LNHNV and CDR2 YYDKDF (reference sequence).

The CDR3 loop is CASSLFGGRNEKLFF. CDR3 DNA sequence: TGTGCCAGCAGTTTATTTGGGGGGAGAAATGAAAAACTGTTTTTT. The gene calls are TRBV27 and TRBJ1-4; D is perhaps TRBD1 (5 bases). Looked up from germline, CDR1 is MNHEY and CDR2 is SMNVEV (reference sequence). Trimming shortened V by 1 base and J by 5 bases, and 11 bases separated the two germline ends. This CDR3 has 15 residues.

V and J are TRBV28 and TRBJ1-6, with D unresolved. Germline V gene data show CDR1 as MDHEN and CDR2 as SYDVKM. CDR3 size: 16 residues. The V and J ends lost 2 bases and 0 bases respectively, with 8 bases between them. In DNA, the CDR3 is TGTGCCAGCAGTTTAGGGCTCCTCTCCTATAATTCACCCCTCCACTTT. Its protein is CASSLGLLSYNSPLHF.

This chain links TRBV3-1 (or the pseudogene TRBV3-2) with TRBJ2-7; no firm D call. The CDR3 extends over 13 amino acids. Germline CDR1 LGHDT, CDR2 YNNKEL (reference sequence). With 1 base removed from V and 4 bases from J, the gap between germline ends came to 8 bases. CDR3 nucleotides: TGTGCCAGCAGCCAAGCTCCTTTTTACGAGCAGTACTTC. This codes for CASSQAPFYEQYF.

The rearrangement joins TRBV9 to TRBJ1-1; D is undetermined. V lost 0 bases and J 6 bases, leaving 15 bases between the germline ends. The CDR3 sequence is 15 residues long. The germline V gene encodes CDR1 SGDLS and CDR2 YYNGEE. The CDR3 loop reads CASSVGQERFSEAFF. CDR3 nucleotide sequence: TGTGCCAGCAGCGTAGGTCAGGAAAGATTCTCTGAAGCTTTCTTT.

The CDR3 loop is CAWSPSTYNEQFF. CDR3 DNA: TGTGCCTGGTCTCCTAGCACCTACAATGAGCAGTTCTTC. V usage is TRBV30 and J usage is TRBJ2-1; TRBD2 might be the D (5 bases). Trimming pared 5 bases from V and 2 bases from J, leaving 10 bases between. This CDR3 is 13 amino acids long. Germline V CDR1 and CDR2: GTSNPN, SVGIG (reference sequence).

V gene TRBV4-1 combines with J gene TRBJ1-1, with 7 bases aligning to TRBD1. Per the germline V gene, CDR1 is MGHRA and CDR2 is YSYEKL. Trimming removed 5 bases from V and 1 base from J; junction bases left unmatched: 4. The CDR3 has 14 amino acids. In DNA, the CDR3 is TGCGCCAGCAGCTTGCAGGGGGGGAACACTGAAGCTTTCTTT. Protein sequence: CASSLQGGNTEAFF.

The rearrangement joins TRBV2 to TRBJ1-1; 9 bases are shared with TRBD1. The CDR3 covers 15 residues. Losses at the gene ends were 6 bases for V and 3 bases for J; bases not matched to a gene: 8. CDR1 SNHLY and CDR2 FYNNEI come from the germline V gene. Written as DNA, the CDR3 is TGTGCCAGCAGCCCAAGAACAGGGGGCCACACTGAAGCTTTCTTT. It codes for CASSPRTGGHTEAFF.

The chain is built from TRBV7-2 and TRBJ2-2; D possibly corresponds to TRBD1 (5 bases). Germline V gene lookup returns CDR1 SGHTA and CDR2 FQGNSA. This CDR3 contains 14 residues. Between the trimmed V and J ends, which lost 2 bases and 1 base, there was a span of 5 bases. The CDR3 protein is CASSLQGNTGELFF. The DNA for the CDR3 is TGTGCCAGCAGCTTACAGGGGAACACCGGGGAGCTGTTTTTT. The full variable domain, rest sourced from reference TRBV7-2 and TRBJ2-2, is GAGVSQSPSNKVTEKGKDVELRCDPISGHTALYWYRQSLGQGLEFLIYFQGNSAPDKSGLPSDRFSAERTGGSVSTLTIQRTQQEDSAVYLCASSLQGNTGELFFGEGSRLTVL.

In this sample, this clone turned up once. In DNA, the CDR3 is TGTGCCAGCAGCTTAGTTGGGGGACTCATCACTGAAGCTTTCTTT. Translating it yields CASSLVGGLITEAFF. The chain combines TRBV7-2 with TRBJ1-1; D is possibly TRBD1 (5 bases). The CDR3 spans 15 residues. V was cut by 1 base and J by 4 bases, with 13 bases left in between. CDR1 is SGHTA, CDR2 FQGNSA, per germline.

CDR3 nucleotide sequence: TGTGCCAGCACCACACCGGGAAGCTATGGCTACACCTTC. Residues: CASTTPGSYGYTF. This chain joins TRBV12-3 or TRBV12-4 and TRBJ1-2, with D unclear. Trimming cost V 7 bases and J 4 bases, with 13 bases left between them. This CDR3 region has 13 residues.

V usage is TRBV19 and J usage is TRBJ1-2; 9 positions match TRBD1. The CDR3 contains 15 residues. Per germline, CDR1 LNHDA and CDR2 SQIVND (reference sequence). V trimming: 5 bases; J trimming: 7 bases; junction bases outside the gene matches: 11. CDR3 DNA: TGTGCCAGTAGTCGGAGGGACAGGGATGGTTTTGGCTACACCTTC. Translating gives CASSRRDRDGFGYTF.

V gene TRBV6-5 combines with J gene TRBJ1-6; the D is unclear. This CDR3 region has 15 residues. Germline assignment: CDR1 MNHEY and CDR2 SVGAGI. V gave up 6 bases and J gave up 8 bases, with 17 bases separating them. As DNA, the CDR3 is TGTGCCAGCAGACATACGGGATTATTGGATTCACCCCTCCACTTT. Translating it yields CASRHTGLLDSPLHF.

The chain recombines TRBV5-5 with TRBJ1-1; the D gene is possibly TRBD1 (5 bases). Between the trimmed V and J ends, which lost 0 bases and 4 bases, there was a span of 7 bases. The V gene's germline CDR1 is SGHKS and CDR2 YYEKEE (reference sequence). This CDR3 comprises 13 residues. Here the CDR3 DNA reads TGTGCCAGCAGCTTGGAGGGACTCACTGAAGCTTTCTTT. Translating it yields CASSLEGLTEAFF.

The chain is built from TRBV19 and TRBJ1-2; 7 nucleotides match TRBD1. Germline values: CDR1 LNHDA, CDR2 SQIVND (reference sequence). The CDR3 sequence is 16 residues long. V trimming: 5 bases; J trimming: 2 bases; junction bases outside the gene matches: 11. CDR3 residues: CASSVRDSLKNYGYTF. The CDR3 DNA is TGTGCCAGTAGTGTTCGGGACAGCCTTAAGAACTATGGCTACACCTTC.

The CDR3 nucleotides are TGTGCCAGCAGATACAGGGGCTACGAGCAGTACTTC. Protein product: CASRYRGYEQYF. The rearrangement joins TRBV11-2 to TRBJ2-7, with 7 bases identical to TRBD1. Per germline, CDR1 SGHAT and CDR2 FQNNGV. With 6 bases clipped from V and 3 bases from J, the junction kept 2 bases outside the gene matches. The CDR3 runs 12 residues. Based on the CDR3 plus reference TRBV11-2 and TRBJ2-7, the full variable domain is EAGVAQSPRYKIIEKRQSVAFWCNPISGHATLYWYQQILGQGPKLLIQFQNNGVVDDSQLPKDRFSAERLKGVDSTLKIQPAKLEDSAVYLCASRYRGYEQYFGPGTRLTVT.

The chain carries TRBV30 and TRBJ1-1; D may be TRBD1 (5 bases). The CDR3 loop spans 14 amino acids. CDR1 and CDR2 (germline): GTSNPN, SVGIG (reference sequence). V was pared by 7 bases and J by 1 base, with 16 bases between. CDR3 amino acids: CASNKRGRNTEAFF. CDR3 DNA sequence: TGTGCCTCCAATAAGCGGGGCCGGAACACTGAAGCTTTCTTT.

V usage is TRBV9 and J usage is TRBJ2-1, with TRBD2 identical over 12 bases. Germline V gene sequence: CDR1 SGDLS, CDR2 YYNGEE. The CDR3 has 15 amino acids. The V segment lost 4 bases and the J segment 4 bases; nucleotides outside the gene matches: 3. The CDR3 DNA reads TGTGCCAGCAGCATGGGACTAGCGGGTTACAATGAGCAGTTCTTC. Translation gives CASSMGLAGYNEQFF.

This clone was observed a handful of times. CDR3 residues: CASSPGLAQNEQFF. The CDR3 DNA reads TGTGCCAGCAGCCCCGGACTAGCGCAAAATGAGCAGTTCTTC. The chain joins TRBV7-2 to TRBJ2-1, with TRBD2 identical over 9 bases. The CDR3 sequence is 14 residues long. The germline gives CDR1 SGHTA, CDR2 FQGNSA. After removal of 5 bases from V and 7 bases from J, the junction contained 6 bases not matched to a gene.

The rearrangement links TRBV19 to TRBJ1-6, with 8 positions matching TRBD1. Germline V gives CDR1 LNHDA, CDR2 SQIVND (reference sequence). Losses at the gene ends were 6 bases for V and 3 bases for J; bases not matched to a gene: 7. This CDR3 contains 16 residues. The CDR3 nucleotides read TGTGCCAGTAGACCCCCCGGGACAGGCTATAATTCACCCCTCCACTTT. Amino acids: CASRPPGTGYNSPLHF. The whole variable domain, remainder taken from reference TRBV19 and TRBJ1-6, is DGGITQSPKYLFRKEGQNVTLSCEQNLNHDAMYWYRQDPGQGLRLIYYSQIVNDFQKGDIAEGYSVSREKKESFPLTVTSAQKNPTAFYLCASRPPGTGYNSPLHFGNGTRLTVT.

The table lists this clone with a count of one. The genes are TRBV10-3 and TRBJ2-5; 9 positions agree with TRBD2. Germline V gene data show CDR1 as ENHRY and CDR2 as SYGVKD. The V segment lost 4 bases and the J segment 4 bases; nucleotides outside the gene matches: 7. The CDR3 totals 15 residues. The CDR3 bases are TGTGCCATCAGTGGGGGGCTAGCGGGAACAGAGACCCAGTACTTC. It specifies CAISGGLAGTETQYF.

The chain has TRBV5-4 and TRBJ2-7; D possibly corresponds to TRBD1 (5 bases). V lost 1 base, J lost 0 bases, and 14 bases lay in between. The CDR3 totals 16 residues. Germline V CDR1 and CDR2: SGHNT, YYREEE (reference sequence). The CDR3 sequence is CASSLNTGAYSYEQYF. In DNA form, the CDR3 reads TGTGCCAGCAGCTTGAATACAGGAGCCTACTCCTACGAGCAGTACTTC.

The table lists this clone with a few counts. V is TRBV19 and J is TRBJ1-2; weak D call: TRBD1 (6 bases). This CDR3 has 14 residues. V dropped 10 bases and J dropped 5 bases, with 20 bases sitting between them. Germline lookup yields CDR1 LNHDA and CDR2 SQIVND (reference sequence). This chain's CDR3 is CAISRGAEGYGYTF. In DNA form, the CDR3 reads TGTGCCATTTCGCGGGGGGCGGAAGGGTATGGCTACACCTTC.

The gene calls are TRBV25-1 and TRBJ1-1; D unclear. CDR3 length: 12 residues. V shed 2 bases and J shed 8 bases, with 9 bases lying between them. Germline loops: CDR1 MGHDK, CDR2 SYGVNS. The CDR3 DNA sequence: TGTGCCAGCAGTGAAGCGCTGTCAGAAGCTTTCTTT. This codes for CASSEALSEAFF.